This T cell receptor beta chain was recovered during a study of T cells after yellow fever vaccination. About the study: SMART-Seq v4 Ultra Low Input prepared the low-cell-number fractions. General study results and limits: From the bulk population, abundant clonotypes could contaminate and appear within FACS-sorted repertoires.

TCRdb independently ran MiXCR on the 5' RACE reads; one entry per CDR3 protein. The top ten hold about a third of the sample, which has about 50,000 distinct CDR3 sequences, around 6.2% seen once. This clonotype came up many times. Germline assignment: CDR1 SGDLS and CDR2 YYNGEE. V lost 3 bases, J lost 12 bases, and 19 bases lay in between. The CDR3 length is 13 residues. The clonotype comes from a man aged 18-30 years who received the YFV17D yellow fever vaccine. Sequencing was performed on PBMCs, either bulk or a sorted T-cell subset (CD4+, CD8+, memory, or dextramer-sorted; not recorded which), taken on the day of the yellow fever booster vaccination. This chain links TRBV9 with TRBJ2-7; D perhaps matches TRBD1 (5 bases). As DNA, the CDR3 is TGTGCCAGCAGCGAGTCGGTTGAGACAGACGCGTACTTC. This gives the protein CASSESVETDAYF.